The 17 T cell receptor beta chains in this list originate from one sample, sequenced in a study of vaccination effects on CD4 cells after COVID-19. Libraries were prepared by immunoSEQ multiplex PCR; TCRdb keeps only in-frame clonotypes and omits some of them. The table has fewer than 85,000 clones, around 76% seen once. Antigen-specific CD4+ T cells were expanded with viral peptide pools in the ViraFEST assay before sequencing. Researchers isolated CD4+ T cells once approximately ten days of culture had elapsed. Vaccinees lacked prior SARS-CoV-2 infection and tested negative for nucleocapsid antibodies. What these receptors recognize is not known. Sequenced material: CD4+ T cells from PBMCs cultured with SARS-CoV-2 spike peptides, taken before COVID-19 vaccination. Receptor source: a human donor who received a COVID-19 vaccine.

V gene TRBV11-3 combines with J gene TRBJ2-3; TRBD1 agrees at 7 bases. Germline lookup yields CDR1 SGHNT and CDR2 YENEEA. Trimming removed 2 bases from V and 4 bases from J; junction bases left unmatched: 6. CDR3 length: 15 residues. CDR3 sequence reads: CASSLTGVGSDTQYF. Written as DNA, the CDR3 is TGTGCCAGCAGCTTAACAGGGGTTGGTTCAGATACGCAGTATTTT.

This chain uses TRBV9 with TRBJ1-6; no clear D. The CDR3 extends over 15 amino acids. Per germline, CDR1 SGDLS and CDR2 YYNGEE. Trimming shortened V by 0 bases and J by 7 bases, and 11 bases separated the two germline ends. The CDR3 reads CASSVEVLLNSPLHF. The CDR3 bases are TGTGCCAGCAGCGTAGAGGTCCTCCTGAATTCACCCCTCCACTTT.

Only one count was recorded for this clone. CDR3 coding DNA: TGTGCCAGCAGCAGAACAGGGTACGCGAATGAAAAACTGTTTTTT. Protein sequence: CASSRTGYANEKLFF. The J gene is TRBJ1-4, the V gene TRBV3-1 (or the pseudogene TRBV3-2); weak D call: TRBD1 (6 bases). Germline CDR1 and CDR2: LGHDT and YNNKEL (reference sequence). CDR3 size: 15 residues. Trimming removed 5 bases at V and 5 bases at J, with 15 bases between.

The chain recombines TRBV24-1 with TRBJ2-2, with TRBD2 as a possible D gene (7 bases). V was shortened by 7 bases and J by 3 bases, with 17 bases between the two germline ends. The CDR3 contains 16 residues. CDR1 is KGHDR, CDR2 SFDVKD, per germline. The CDR3 DNA sequence: TGTGCCACCAGCAAACAGGGCGCGGGGGACACCGGGGAGCTGTTTTTT. Translating gives CATSKQGAGDTGELFF.

This rearrangement joins TRBV24-1 to TRBJ1-1; D unclear. Trimming took off 4 bases at V and 1 base at J, with 3 bases between the two ends. Looked up from germline, CDR1 is KGHDR and CDR2 is SFDVKD. The CDR3 is 12 amino acids. CDR3 protein: CATSDGNTEAFF. Written as DNA, the CDR3 is TGTGCCACCAGTGACGGGAACACTGAAGCTTTCTTT.

In this sample, this clone turned up a few times. The V and J genes are TRBV5-4 and TRBJ1-2, with D unresolved. Germline CDR1 and CDR2: SGHNT and YYREEE (reference sequence). The CDR3 is made up of 15 amino acids. Trimming cost V 4 bases and J 0 bases, with 13 bases left between them. CDR3 nucleotides: TGTGCCAGCAGCCCTCCGGGATCGGCTAACTATGGCTACACCTTC. It yields the protein CASSPPGSANYGYTF.

The chain combines TRBV7-9 with TRBJ2-7; D is uncertain. The V gene lost 2 bases and the J gene lost 6 bases, with 8 bases spanning the gap. Germline CDR1 is SEHNR and CDR2 is FQNEAQ (reference sequence). The CDR3 extends over 12 amino acids. The DNA of the CDR3 is TGTGCCAGCAGCTTACCGGGCTTCGAGCAGTACGTC. This codes for CASSLPGFEQYV.

This clone occurred a few times. The gene calls are TRBV20-1 and TRBJ1-1; D uncertain. Trimming pared 0 bases from V and 7 bases from J, leaving 6 bases between. This CDR3 spans 11 amino acids. Germline V CDR1 and CDR2: DFQATT, SNEGSKA (reference sequence). CDR3 DNA: TGCAGTGCTAGAGATAGCGGTGAAGCTTTCTTT. This gives the protein CSARDSGEAFF.

This rearrangement joins TRBV7-9 to TRBJ2-3; D call uncertain. V was clipped by 4 bases and J by 4 bases, with 12 bases between them. In germline, CDR1 is SEHNR, CDR2 FQNEAQ (reference sequence). The CDR3 runs 14 residues. The CDR3 bases are TGTGCCAGCAGCTCCCGTAGACCCGCAGATACGCAGTATTTT. It codes for CASSSRRPADTQYF.

The chain links TRBV6-4 to TRBJ2-3; D is possibly TRBD1 (7 bases). V dropped 6 bases and J dropped 0 bases, with 16 bases sitting between them. Germline assignment: CDR1 MRHNA and CDR2 SNTAGT. This CDR3 is built from 16 residues. The CDR3 coding sequence is TGTGCCAGCAGGGGCCAACAGGGGAGGAGCACAGATACGCAGTATTTT. This translates into CASRGQQGRSTDTQYF.

The chain couples TRBV4-3 to TRBJ1-6, with TRBD1 as a possible D gene (5 bases). The CDR3 spans 14 residues. V lost 4 bases and J lost 8, with 12 bases in between. In germline, CDR1 is LGHNA, CDR2 YSLEER. The CDR3 sequence: CASSLTRGDSPLHF. CDR3 coding DNA: TGCGCCAGCAGCCTGACTAGAGGGGATTCACCCCTCCACTTT.

This chain links TRBV5-8 with TRBJ1-1, with TRBD1 as a possible D gene (5 bases). The V and J ends lost 7 bases and 7 bases respectively, with 20 bases between them. This CDR3 contains 14 residues. Germline V CDR1 and CDR2: SGHTS, YDEGEE. Here the CDR3 reads CASRYQGAFGEAFF. For the CDR3, the DNA is TGTGCCAGCCGCTACCAAGGGGCCTTCGGTGAAGCTTTCTTT.

The J gene is TRBJ2-5, the V gene TRBV20-1; no reliable D call. With 6 bases removed from V and 5 bases from J, the gap between germline ends came to 10 bases. The germline V gene encodes CDR1 DFQATT and CDR2 SNEGSKA (reference sequence). This CDR3 is 11 amino acids long. The CDR3 loop is CSASSGETQYF. The CDR3 coding sequence is TGCAGTGCCAGCTCCGGCGAGACCCAGTACTTC.

Written as DNA, the CDR3 is TGTGCCAGCAGCCCAAACGAGCTAATGAACACTGAAGCTTTCTTT. It specifies CASSPNELMNTEAFF. The chain employs TRBV2 and TRBJ1-1; D is unresolved. The germline CDR1 and CDR2 sequences are SNHLY and FYNNEI. The ends were cut back, 6 bases at V and 0 bases at J, with 14 bases in the middle. The CDR3 extends over 15 amino acids.

The chain is built from TRBV7-9 and TRBJ1-1; D is perhaps TRBD1 (5 bases). The V gene's germline CDR1 is SEHNR and CDR2 FQNEAQ (reference sequence). Trimming stripped 7 bases from V and 2 bases from J, with 14 bases between. This CDR3 is 14 amino acids long. This CDR3 reads CASTMNRYNTEAFF. The CDR3, as DNA: TGTGCCAGCACCATGAACAGGTACAACACTGAAGCTTTCTTT.

The rearrangement links TRBV14 to TRBJ1-2; D not resolved. Germline values: CDR1 SGHDN, CDR2 FVKESK. V lost 5 bases to trimming and J lost 4 bases, with 14 bases between them. This CDR3 comprises 14 residues. The CDR3 reads CASSGTRTFYGYTF. Written as DNA, the CDR3 is TGTGCCAGCAGCGGCACTCGGACGTTCTATGGCTACACCTTC.

This clone was picked up one time. CDR3 coding DNA: TGTGCCAGCAGCCCGCGGACAGACCTTAATGAAAAACTGTTTTTT. It yields the protein CASSPRTDLNEKLFF. V usage is TRBV7-2 and J usage is TRBJ1-4; TRBD1 is a possible D gene (6 bases). CDR1 is SGHTA, CDR2 FQGNSA, per germline. The CDR3 loop spans 15 amino acids. V lost 5 bases and J 4 bases, leaving 14 bases between the germline ends. Supplemented by reference TRBV7-2 and TRBJ1-4, the full variable domain reads GAGVSQSPSNKVTEKGKDVELRCDPISGHTALYWYRQSLGQGLEFLIYFQGNSAPDKSGLPSDRFSAERTGGSVSTLTIQRTQQEDSAVYLCASSPRTDLNEKLFFGSGTQLSVL.